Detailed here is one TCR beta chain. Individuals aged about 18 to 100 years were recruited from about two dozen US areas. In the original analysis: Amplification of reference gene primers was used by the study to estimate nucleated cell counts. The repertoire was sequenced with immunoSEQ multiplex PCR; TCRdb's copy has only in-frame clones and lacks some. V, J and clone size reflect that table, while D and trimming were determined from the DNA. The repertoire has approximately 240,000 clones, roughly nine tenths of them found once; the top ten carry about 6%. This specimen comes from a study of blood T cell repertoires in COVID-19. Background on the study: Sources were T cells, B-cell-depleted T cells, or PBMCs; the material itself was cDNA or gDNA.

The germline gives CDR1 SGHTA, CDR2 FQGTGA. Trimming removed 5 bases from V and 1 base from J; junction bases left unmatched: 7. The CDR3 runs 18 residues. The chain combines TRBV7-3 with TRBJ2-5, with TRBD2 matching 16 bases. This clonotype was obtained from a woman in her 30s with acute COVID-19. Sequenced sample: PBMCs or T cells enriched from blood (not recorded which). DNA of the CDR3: TGTGCCAGCAGCCAGAGGGGACTAGCGGGAGGGCCCCAAGAGACCCAGTACTTC. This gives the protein CASSQRGLAGGPQETQYF.